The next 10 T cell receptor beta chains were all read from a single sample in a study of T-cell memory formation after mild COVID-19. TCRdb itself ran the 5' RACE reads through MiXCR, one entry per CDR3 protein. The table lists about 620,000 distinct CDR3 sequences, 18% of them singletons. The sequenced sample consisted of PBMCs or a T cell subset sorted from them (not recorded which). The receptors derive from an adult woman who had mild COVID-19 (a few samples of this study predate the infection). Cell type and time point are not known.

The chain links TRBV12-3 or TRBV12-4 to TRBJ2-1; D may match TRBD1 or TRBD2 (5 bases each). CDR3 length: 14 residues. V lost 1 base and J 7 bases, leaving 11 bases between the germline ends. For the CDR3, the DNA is TGTGCCAGCAGTTTAGTGGGGGTCGGAAATGAGCAGTTCTTC. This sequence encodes CASSLVGVGNEQFF.

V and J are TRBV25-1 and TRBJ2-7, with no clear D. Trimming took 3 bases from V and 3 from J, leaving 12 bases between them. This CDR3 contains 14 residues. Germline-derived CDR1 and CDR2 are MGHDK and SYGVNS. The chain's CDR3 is CASSDRLVGYEQYF. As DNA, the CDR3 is TGTGCCAGCAGTGACAGACTGGTCGGCTACGAGCAGTACTTC.

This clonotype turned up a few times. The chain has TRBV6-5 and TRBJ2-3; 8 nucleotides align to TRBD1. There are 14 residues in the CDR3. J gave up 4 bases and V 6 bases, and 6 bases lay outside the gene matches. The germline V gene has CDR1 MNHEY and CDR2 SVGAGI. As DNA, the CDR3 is TGTGCCAGCAGGAGTGACAGGGGCGCAGATACGCAGTATTTT. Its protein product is CASRSDRGADTQYF.

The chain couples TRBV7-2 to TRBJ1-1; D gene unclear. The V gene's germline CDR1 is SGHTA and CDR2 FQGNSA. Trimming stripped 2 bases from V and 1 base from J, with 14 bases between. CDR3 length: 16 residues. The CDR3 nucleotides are TGTGCCAGCAGCTTAAGGCTCAGTGAGGGGAACACTGAAGCTTTCTTT. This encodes CASSLRLSEGNTEAFF.

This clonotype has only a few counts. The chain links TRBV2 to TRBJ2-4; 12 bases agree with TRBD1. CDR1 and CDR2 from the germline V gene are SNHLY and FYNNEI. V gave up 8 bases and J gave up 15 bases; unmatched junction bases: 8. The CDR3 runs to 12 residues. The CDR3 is CASSGTGGFWYF. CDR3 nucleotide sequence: TGTGCCAGCTCGGGGACAGGGGGCTTTTGGTACTTC.

Here the CDR3 reads CASSSITGNEQFF. Written as DNA, the CDR3 is TGTGCCAGCAGCTCTATTACAGGGAATGAGCAGTTCTTC. The chain recombines TRBV7-2 with TRBJ2-1, with D perhaps TRBD1 (6 bases). The V end lost 4 bases, the J end lost 7 bases, and 11 bases lay between the germline ends. The V gene's germline CDR1 is SGHTA and CDR2 FQGNSA. This CDR3 has 13 residues.

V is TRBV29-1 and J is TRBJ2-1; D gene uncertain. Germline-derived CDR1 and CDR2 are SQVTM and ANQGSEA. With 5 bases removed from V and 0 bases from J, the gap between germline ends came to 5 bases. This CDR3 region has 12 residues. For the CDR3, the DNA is TGCAGCGTTTGGAGCTCCTACAATGAGCAGTTCTTC. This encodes CSVWSSYNEQFF.

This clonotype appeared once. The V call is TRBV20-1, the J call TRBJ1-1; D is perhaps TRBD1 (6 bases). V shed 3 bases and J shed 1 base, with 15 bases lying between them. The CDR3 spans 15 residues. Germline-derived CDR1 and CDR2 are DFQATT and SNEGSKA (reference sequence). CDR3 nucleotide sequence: TGCAGTGCTAGGGTTAGGGGGAAGGAGAACACTGAAGCTTTCTTT. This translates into CSARVRGKENTEAFF.

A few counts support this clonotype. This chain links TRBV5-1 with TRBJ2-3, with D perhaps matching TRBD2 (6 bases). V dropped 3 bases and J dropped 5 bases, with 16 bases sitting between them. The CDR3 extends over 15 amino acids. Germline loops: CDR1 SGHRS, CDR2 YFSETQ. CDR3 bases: TGCGCCAGCAGCTGGGCGGAGGGGCAGGAAGATACGCAGTATTTT. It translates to CASSWAEGQEDTQYF. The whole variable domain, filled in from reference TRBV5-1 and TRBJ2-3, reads KAGVTQTPRYLIKTRGQQVTLSCSPISGHRSVSWYQQTPGQGLQFLFEYFSETQRNKGNFPGRFSGRQFSNSRSEMNVSTLELGDSALYLCASSWAEGQEDTQYFGPGTRLTVL.

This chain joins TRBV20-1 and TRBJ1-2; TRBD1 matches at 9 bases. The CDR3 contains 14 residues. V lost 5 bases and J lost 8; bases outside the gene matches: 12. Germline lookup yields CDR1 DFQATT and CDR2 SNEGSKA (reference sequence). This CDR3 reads CSAAPRTGVEGYTF. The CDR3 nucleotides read TGCAGTGCTGCGCCTCGGACAGGGGTGGAGGGCTACACCTTC.